These 29 T cell receptor beta chains came from one sample sequenced in a study of T-cell reconstitution after alpha-beta-depleted transplantation in children. Preparation of the TCRbeta library was carried out with unique molecular identifiers. MiXCR was run by TCRdb on the PCR reads, yielding one entry per CDR3 protein. Among 500,000 to 600,000 distinct CDR3 sequences listed, roughly 18% were seen once. The sequenced sample was PBMCs from the stem cell graft donor, obtained from the stem cell graft. The receptors shown here come from a human donor who donated a stem cell graft to a child with acute lymphoblastic leukemia.

This chain links TRBV5-1 with TRBJ2-1; TRBD2 matches 7 bases. Looked up from germline, CDR1 is SGHRS and CDR2 is YFSETQ. Trimming cost V 3 bases and J 6 bases; bases outside gene matches: 9. The CDR3 totals 15 residues. The CDR3 DNA sequence: TGCGCCAGCAGCTGGACCGGGACTACCTCCAATGAGCAGTTCTTC. It translates to CASSWTGTTSNEQFF.

The chain employs TRBV7-8 and TRBJ2-2; D remains ambiguous. V lost 5 bases and J lost 2, with 9 bases in between. Germline-derived CDR1 and CDR2 are SGHVS and FQNEAQ. CDR3 length: 14 residues. CDR3 coding DNA: TGTGCCAGCAGCCAAACTGATAACACCGGGGAGCTGTTTTTT. Amino acids: CASSQTDNTGELFF. Combining the CDR3 with reference TRBV7-8 and TRBJ2-2 gives the whole variable domain GAGVSQSPRYKVAKRGQDVALRCDPISGHVSLFWYQQALGQGPEFLTYFQNEAQLDKSGLPSDRFFAERPEGSVSTLKIQRTQQEDSAVYLCASSQTDNTGELFFGEGSRLTVL.

The chain is built from TRBV10-3 and TRBJ1-5, with 8 bases matching TRBD1. The junction had 10 bases not matched to a gene; V was cut back by 8 bases and J by 1 base. From germline, CDR1 is ENHRY and CDR2 SYGVKD. The CDR3 has 16 amino acids. The CDR3 loop is CAIGAQGAESNQPQHF. The CDR3 DNA reads TGTGCCATCGGGGCCCAGGGGGCGGAGAGCAATCAGCCCCAGCATTTT.

The chain uses TRBV5-1 and TRBJ1-2; TRBD1 might be the D (5 bases). Germline-derived CDR1 and CDR2 are SGHRS and YFSETQ. The V and J ends lost 4 bases and 6 bases respectively, with 19 bases between them. This CDR3 spans 15 amino acids. The CDR3 bases are TGCGCCAGCAGCCCAACCTGGGACCGCTTTGATGGCTACACCTTC. It translates to CASSPTWDRFDGYTF.

The V call is TRBV2, the J call TRBJ2-5, with TRBD2 as a possible D gene (6 bases). The germline V gene encodes CDR1 SNHLY and CDR2 FYNNEI. The ends were cut back, 8 bases at V and 4 bases at J, with 17 bases in the middle. The CDR3 contains 14 residues. CDR3 sequence (DNA): TGTGCCAGCTGGGCTTACGGAGGGTCAGAGACCCAGTACTTC. Protein: CASWAYGGSETQYF. Full variable domain (remainder filled in from reference TRBV2 and TRBJ2-5): EPEVTQTPSHQVTQMGQEVILRCVPISNHLYFYWYRQILGQKVEFLVSFYNNEISEKSEIFDDQFSVERPDGSNFTLKIRSTKLEDSAMYFCASWAYGGSETQYFGPGTRLLVL.

This clonotype has only a few counts. The chain is built from TRBV5-4 and TRBJ2-6, with TRBD2 matching 11 bases. The CDR3 loop spans 19 amino acids. The V and J ends lost 3 bases and 3 bases, in that order; junction bases with no gene match: 11. In germline, CDR1 is SGHNT, CDR2 YYREEE (reference sequence). CDR3 region: CASSSPLAGAPFGANVLTF. In DNA, the CDR3 is TGTGCCAGCAGCTCGCCACTAGCGGGAGCTCCGTTTGGGGCCAACGTCCTGACTTTC.

The table lists this clonotype with a few counts. The V call is TRBV6-1, the J call TRBJ2-1; 12 bases match TRBD2. J was trimmed by 0 bases and V by 4 bases; bases with no gene match: 4. This CDR3 region has 17 residues. The germline V gene encodes CDR1 MNHNS and CDR2 SASEGT. For the CDR3, the DNA is TGTGCCAGCAGTGCAGGACTAGCGGGGTTCTCCTACAATGAGCAGTTCTTC. It is translated as CASSAGLAGFSYNEQFF.

The genes are TRBV29-1 and TRBJ1-1; D is possibly TRBD1 (5 bases). Germline values: CDR1 SQVTM, CDR2 ANQGSEA. The CDR3 runs 12 residues. V was trimmed by 5 bases and J by 1 base, leaving 8 bases between them. CDR3 coding DNA: TGCAGCGTTCCCAGGGCGAACACTGAAGCTTTCTTT. Translation: CSVPRANTEAFF. Together with reference TRBV29-1 and TRBJ1-1, the CDR3 gives the full variable domain: SAVISQKPSRDICQRGTSLTIQCQVDSQVTMMFWYRQQPGQSLTLIATANQGSEATYESGFVIDKFPISRPNLTFSTLTVSNMSPEDSSIYLCSVPRANTEAFFGQGTRLTVV.

J is TRBJ2-3 and V is TRBV20-1; maybe TRBD2 (5 bases). The CDR3 loop spans 14 amino acids. V was pared by 5 bases and J by 2 bases, with 14 bases between. Germline V gene data show CDR1 as DFQATT and CDR2 as SNEGSKA (reference sequence). CDR3 in amino acids: CSAPDYTFTDTQYF. DNA for the CDR3: TGCAGTGCTCCAGACTATACTTTCACAGATACGCAGTATTTT.

V is TRBV11-1 and J is TRBJ2-1; 11 bases line up with TRBD2. J was trimmed by 2 bases and V by 4 bases; bases with no gene match: 13. This CDR3 contains 19 residues. Per germline, CDR1 SGHAT and CDR2 FQDESV (reference sequence). CDR3 region: CASSSRLAGRPRAYNEQFF. Written as DNA, the CDR3 is TGTGCCAGCAGCTCCAGACTAGCGGGGAGGCCCCGGGCCTACAATGAGCAGTTCTTC. The full variable domain, rest sourced from reference TRBV11-1 and TRBJ2-1, is EAEVAQSPRYKITEKSQAVAFWCDPISGHATLYWYRQILGQGPELLVQFQDESVVDDSQLPKDRFSAERLKGVDSTLKIQPAELGDSAMYLCASSSRLAGRPRAYNEQFFGPGTRLTVL.

This clonotype was counted a few times. The chain is built from TRBV7-3 and TRBJ2-7; the match to TRBD2 covers 7 bases. V was pared by 2 bases and J by 2 bases, with 6 bases of the junction left unmatched. Per germline, CDR1 SGHTA and CDR2 FQGTGA. This CDR3 is built from 15 residues. DNA for the CDR3: TGTGCCAGCAGCTTAGAGGCTAGCGGAGCCTACGAGCAGTACTTC. Translating gives CASSLEASGAYEQYF.

This clonotype came up a few times. V and J are TRBV27 and TRBJ2-5, with 7 bases aligning to TRBD2. This CDR3 region has 16 residues. J was trimmed by 4 bases and V by 6 bases; bases with no gene match: 14. Germline CDR1 reads MNHEY; CDR2 reads SMNVEV (reference sequence). CDR3 sequence: CASSEAGREIPETQYF. DNA for the CDR3: TGTGCCAGCAGCGAAGCAGGGCGGGAGATCCCAGAGACCCAGTACTTC.

This clonotype was detected only a few times. The CDR3 loop is CASSDGPPDTQYF. The CDR3 nucleotides are TGCGCCAGCAGTGATGGCCCCCCAGATACGCAGTATTTT. The chain recombines TRBV10-1 with TRBJ2-3; D gene unclear. This CDR3 region has 13 residues. Trimming cost V 3 bases and J 4 bases, with 8 bases left between them. Per germline, CDR1 WNHNN and CDR2 SYGVQD (reference sequence).

The chain links TRBV9 to TRBJ1-3, with a weak D call TRBD1 (5 bases). V shed 0 bases and J shed 4 bases, with 11 bases lying between them. The CDR3 consists of 15 residues. The germline CDR1 and CDR2 sequences are SGDLS and YYNGEE. CDR3: CASSVEWGSGNTIYF. CDR3 DNA sequence: TGTGCCAGCAGCGTAGAGTGGGGCTCCGGAAACACCATATATTTT.

This clonotype was seen many times. The chain recombines TRBV29-1 with TRBJ2-3; maybe TRBD2 (6 bases). Germline V CDR1 and CDR2: SQVTM, ANQGSEA. The CDR3 loop spans 13 amino acids. V was cut by 3 bases and J by 0 bases, with 7 bases left in between. Here the CDR3 reads CSVERGSTDTQYF. CDR3 DNA: TGCAGCGTTGAGCGGGGTAGCACAGATACGCAGTATTTT.

The DNA for the CDR3 is TGCGCCAGCAGCGCCGGGATCCTCTCCTACAATGAGCAGTTCTTC. Translated: CASSAGILSYNEQFF. J is TRBJ2-1 and V is TRBV10-2; tentatively, D is TRBD2 (5 bases). V shed 6 bases and J shed 0 bases, with 12 bases lying between them. CDR1 is WSHSY, CDR2 SAAADI, per germline. The length of the CDR3 is 15 residues.

CDR3 region: CASSLHGSAYEQYF. CDR3 sequence (DNA): TGTGCCAGCAGTTTACACGGCAGCGCCTACGAGCAGTACTTC. This chain uses TRBV27 with TRBJ2-7, with unresolved D. The CDR3 runs to 14 residues. The V end lost 2 bases, the J end lost 2 bases, and 10 bases lay between the germline ends. Germline V CDR1 and CDR2: MNHEY, SMNVEV (reference sequence).

The rearrangement uses TRBV5-1 and TRBJ1-1, with 9 bases matching TRBD1. CDR3 length: 16 amino acids. Germline CDR1 SGHRS, CDR2 YFSETQ. The V and J ends lost 4 bases and 3 bases, in that order; junction bases with no gene match: 10. The CDR3 nucleotides read TGCGCCAGCAGCCTGGGACAGGGCTTGAGTGACACTGAAGCTTTCTTT. As protein: CASSLGQGLSDTEAFF.

The V call is TRBV25-1, the J call TRBJ1-2, with D possibly being TRBD1 (5 bases). In germline, CDR1 is MGHDK, CDR2 SYGVNS. This CDR3 spans 14 amino acids. The CDR3 protein is CGNNRGYEEGGYTF. The CDR3 bases are TGTGGGAACAATAGGGGATACGAGGAAGGCGGCTACACCTTC.

This chain connects TRBV12-3 or TRBV12-4 to TRBJ2-1, with TRBD1 identical over 10 bases. This CDR3 has 13 residues. The V segment lost 7 bases and the J segment 8 bases; nucleotides outside the gene matches: 5. CDR3 nucleotides: TGTGCCAGCACCCCGACAGGGGGCGATGAGCAGTTCTTC. Its translation: CASTPTGGDEQFF.

This chain joins TRBV25-1 and TRBJ1-2; TRBD1 aligns across 7 bases. CDR1 and CDR2 (germline): MGHDK, SYGVNS. The CDR3 spans 12 residues. V shed 6 bases and J 7 bases; nucleotides not matched to a gene: 5. CDR3 protein: CASSTGVVGYTF. In nucleotides, the CDR3 is TGTGCCAGCAGCACAGGGGTCGTTGGCTACACCTTC.

The rearrangement links TRBV29-1 to TRBJ1-3; maybe TRBD1 (5 bases). Germline lookup yields CDR1 SQVTM and CDR2 ANQGSEA. The CDR3 totals 14 residues. The V and J ends lost 3 bases and 4 bases respectively, with 13 bases between them. The CDR3 DNA sequence: TGCAGCGTTGAGGTCTCGGGGGTCGGAAACACCATATATTTT. It translates to CSVEVSGVGNTIYF.

This clonotype was observed a few times. The V and J genes are TRBV29-1 and TRBJ2-1, with 7 bases fitting TRBD2. With 7 bases clipped from V and 8 bases from J, the junction kept 5 bases outside the gene matches. From germline, CDR1 is SQVTM and CDR2 ANQGSEA. The CDR3 is 11 amino acids. CDR3 DNA: TGCAGCGAAGGACTAGTCCATGAGCAGTTCTTC. This codes for CSEGLVHEQFF.

This clonotype was detected a few times. The chain uses TRBV29-1 and TRBJ2-7; perhaps TRBD1 as D (5 bases). This CDR3 is built from 12 residues. The ends were cut back, 8 bases at V and 2 bases at J, with 13 bases in the middle. Germline CDR1 is SQVTM and CDR2 is ANQGSEA. Here the CDR3 reads CSRHTGPYEQYF. As DNA, the CDR3 is TGCAGCCGCCACACAGGTCCCTACGAGCAGTACTTC.

The chain joins TRBV4-1 to TRBJ1-5; 7 bases line up with TRBD1. V lost 8 bases and J lost 6; bases outside the gene matches: 13. This CDR3 comprises 15 residues. CDR1 is MGHRA and CDR2 is YSYEKL in the germline V gene. In DNA, the CDR3 is TGCGCCAGCGGACGGTCACAGGGGCTTGCTCAGCCCCAGCATTTT. Translated, it gives CASGRSQGLAQPQHF.

This clonotype was seen at least ten times. The V call is TRBV5-1, the J call TRBJ2-5; 10 nucleotides align to TRBD1. The CDR3 is made up of 16 amino acids. CDR1 SGHRS and CDR2 YFSETQ come from the germline V gene. Germline trimming cut 3 bases from V and 5 bases from J; bases unmatched to any gene: 10. The CDR3 loop is CASSSRDRGLRETQYF. The DNA of the CDR3 is TGCGCCAGCAGCTCCCGGGACAGGGGTTTGAGGGAGACCCAGTACTTC.

This chain links TRBV5-5 with TRBJ2-1, with D possibly being TRBD2 (5 bases). Germline V lookup: CDR1 SGHKS, CDR2 YYEKEE (reference sequence). The ends were cut back, 6 bases at V and 8 bases at J, with 18 bases in the middle. This CDR3 spans 14 amino acids. CDR3 in amino acids: CASNPGSSVDEQFF. CDR3 DNA sequence: TGTGCCAGCAACCCGGGATCCTCTGTCGATGAGCAGTTCTTC.

This chain links TRBV2 with TRBJ2-5; TRBD1 might be the D (5 bases). The germline CDR1 and CDR2 sequences are SNHLY and FYNNEI. CDR3 size: 14 residues. V lost 6 bases, J lost 0 bases, and 11 bases lay in between. This CDR3 is CASSKTEHQETQYF. In DNA form, the CDR3 reads TGTGCCAGCAGCAAGACAGAACACCAAGAGACCCAGTACTTC.

The chain links TRBV5-5 to TRBJ1-2, with D possibly TRBD1 on 5 matching bases. This CDR3 comprises 15 residues. The germline gives CDR1 SGHKS, CDR2 YYEKEE (reference sequence). V lost 0 bases, J lost 8 bases, and 17 bases lay in between. The CDR3, as DNA: TGTGCCAGCAGCTTGGTTGGAGGGGACGCGGGAGGCTACACCTTC. Translation gives CASSLVGGDAGGYTF.